One sample yielded the 7 T cell receptor beta chains listed below, sequenced in a study of T cells expressing NK-cell markers. TCRdb reprocessed the 5' RACE reads; each CDR3 protein has one entry and no DNA is given. This sample contains about 400,000 distinct CDR3 sequences. The sequenced material came from blood T cells: a sorted CD56 or NKG2C T cell subset, CD4+ or CD8+ T cells, or bulk PBMC T cells (not recorded which). The receptors were sampled from a woman in her fifties or sixties in good health.

The genes are TRBV12-3 or TRBV12-4 and TRBJ1-1; the TCRdb D gene call, TRBD1, has no DNA to confirm it. The CDR3 loop spans 18 amino acids. CDR3 sequence: CASSWGMGTGGVNTEAFF.

The chain has TRBV4-1 and TRBJ1-1; without DNA, the TCRdb call of TRBD1 cannot be checked. Germline-derived CDR1 and CDR2 are MGHRA and YSYEKL. CDR3 size: 16 residues. This CDR3 is CASSPAGGGGNTEAFF.

The rearrangement uses TRBV5-6 and TRBJ2-5; as DNA is missing, the TRBD2 call by TCRdb cannot be tested. This CDR3 is built from 15 residues. Germline CDR1 is SGHDT and CDR2 is YYEEEE. CDR3 amino acids: CASSFGRTPQETQYF. The complete variable domain, with remaining parts taken from reference TRBV5-6 and TRBJ2-5, reads DAGVTQSPTHLIKTRGQQVTLRCSPKSGHDTVSWYQQALGQGPQFIFQYYEEEERQRGNFPDRFSGHQFPNYSSELNVNALLLGDSALYLCASSFGRTPQETQYFGPGTRLLVL.

The V and J genes are TRBV11-2 and TRBJ2-1; with no DNA, the TCRdb D assignment of TRBD1 cannot be verified. CDR1 is SGHAT and CDR2 is FQNNGV in the germline V gene. The CDR3 has 14 amino acids. CDR3 amino acids: CASSFPPGGIEQFF.

The chain has TRBV5-1 and TRBJ1-2; TCRdb picks TRBD1, but there is no DNA to check that call. The CDR3 covers 13 residues. CDR1 is SGHRS, CDR2 YFSETQ, per germline. CDR3 loop: CASTGGKAYGYTF.

This chain links TRBV7-6 with TRBJ2-7; the D call from TCRdb, TRBD2, cannot be confirmed without DNA. Germline-derived CDR1 and CDR2 are SGHVS and FNYEAQ. The CDR3 is 14 amino acids. CDR3 region: CASSLGRRTYEQYF.

This CDR3 is CASSLEGRGGYTF. The rearrangement links TRBV5-1 to TRBJ1-2; the TRBD1 assignment by TCRdb is unverifiable without DNA. Germline CDR1 and CDR2: SGHRS and YFSETQ. This CDR3 region has 13 residues.